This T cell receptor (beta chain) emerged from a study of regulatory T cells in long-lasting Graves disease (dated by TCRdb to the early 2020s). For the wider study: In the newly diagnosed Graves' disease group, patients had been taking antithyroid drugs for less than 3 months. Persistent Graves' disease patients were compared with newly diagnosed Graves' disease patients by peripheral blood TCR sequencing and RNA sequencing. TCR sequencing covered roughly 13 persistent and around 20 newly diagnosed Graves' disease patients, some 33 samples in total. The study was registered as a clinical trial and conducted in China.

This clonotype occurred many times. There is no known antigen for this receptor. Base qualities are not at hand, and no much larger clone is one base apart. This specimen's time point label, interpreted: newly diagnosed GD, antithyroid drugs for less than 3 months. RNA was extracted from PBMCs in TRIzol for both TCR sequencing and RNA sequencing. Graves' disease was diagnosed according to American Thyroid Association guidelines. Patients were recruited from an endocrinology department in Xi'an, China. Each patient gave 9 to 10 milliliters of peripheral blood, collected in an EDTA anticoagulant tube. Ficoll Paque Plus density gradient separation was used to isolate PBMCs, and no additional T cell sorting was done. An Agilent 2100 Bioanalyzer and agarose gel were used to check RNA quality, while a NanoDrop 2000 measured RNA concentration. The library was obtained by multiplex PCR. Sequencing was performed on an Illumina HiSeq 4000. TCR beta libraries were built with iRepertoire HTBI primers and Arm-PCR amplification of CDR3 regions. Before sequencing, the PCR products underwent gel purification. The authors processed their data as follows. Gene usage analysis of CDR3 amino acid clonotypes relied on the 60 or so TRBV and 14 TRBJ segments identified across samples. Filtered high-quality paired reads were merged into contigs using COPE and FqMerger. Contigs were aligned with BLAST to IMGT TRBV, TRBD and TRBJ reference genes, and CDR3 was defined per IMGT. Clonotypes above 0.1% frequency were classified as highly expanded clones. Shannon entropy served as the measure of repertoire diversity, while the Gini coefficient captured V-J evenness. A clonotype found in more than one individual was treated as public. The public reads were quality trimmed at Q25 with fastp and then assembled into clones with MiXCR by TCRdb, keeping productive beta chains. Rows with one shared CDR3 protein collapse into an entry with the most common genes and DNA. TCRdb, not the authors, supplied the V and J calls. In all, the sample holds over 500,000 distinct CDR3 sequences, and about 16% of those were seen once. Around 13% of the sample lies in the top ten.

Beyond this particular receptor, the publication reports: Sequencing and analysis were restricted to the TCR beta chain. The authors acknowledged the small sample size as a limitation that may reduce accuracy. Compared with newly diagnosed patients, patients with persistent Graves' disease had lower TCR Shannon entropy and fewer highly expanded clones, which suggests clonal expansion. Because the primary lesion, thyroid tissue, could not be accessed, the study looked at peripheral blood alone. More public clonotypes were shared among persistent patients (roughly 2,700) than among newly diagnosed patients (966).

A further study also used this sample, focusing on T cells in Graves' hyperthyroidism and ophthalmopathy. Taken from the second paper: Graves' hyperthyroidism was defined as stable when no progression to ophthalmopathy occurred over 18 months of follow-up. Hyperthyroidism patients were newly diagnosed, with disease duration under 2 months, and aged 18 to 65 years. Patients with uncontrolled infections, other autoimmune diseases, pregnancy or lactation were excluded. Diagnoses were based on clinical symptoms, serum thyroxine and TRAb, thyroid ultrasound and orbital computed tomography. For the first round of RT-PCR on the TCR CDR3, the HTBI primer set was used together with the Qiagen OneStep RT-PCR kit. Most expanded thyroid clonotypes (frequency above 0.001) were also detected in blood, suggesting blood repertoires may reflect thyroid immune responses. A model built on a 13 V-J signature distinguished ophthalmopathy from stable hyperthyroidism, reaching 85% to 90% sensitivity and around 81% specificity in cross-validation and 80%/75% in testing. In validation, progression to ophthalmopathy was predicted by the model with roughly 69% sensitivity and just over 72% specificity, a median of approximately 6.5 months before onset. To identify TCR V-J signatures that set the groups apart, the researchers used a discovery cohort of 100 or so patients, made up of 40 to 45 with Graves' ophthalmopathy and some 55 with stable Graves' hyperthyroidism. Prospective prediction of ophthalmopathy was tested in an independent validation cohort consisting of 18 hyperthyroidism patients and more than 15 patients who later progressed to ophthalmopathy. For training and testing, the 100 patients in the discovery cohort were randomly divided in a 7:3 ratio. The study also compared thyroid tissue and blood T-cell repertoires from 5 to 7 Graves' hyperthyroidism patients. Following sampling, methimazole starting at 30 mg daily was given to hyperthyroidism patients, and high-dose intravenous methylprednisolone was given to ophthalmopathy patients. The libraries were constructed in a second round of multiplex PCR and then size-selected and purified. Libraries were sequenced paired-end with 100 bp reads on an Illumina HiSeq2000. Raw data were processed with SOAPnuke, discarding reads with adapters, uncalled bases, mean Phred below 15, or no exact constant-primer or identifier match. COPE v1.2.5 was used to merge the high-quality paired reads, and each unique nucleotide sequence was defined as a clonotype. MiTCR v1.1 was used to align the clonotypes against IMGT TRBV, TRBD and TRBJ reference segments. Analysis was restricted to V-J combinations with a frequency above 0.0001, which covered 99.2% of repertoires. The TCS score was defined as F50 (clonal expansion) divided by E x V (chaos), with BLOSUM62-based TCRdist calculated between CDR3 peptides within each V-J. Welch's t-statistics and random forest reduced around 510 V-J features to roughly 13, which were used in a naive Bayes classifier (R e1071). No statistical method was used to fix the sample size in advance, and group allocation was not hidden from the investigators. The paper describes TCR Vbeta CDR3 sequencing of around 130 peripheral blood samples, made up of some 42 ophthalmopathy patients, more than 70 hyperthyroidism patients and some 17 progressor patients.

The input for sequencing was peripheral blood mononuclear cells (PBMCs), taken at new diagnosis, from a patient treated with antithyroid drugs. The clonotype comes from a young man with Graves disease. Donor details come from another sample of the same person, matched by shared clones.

The CDR3 region has the sequence CASRKQRGNEKLFF. The nucleotide sequence is TGTGCCAGCAGGAAACAGAGGGGTAATGAAAAACTGTTTTTT. The V and J genes are TRBV6-1 and TRBJ1-4; tentative D gene TRBD1, with 5 bases matching. According to the germline V gene, CDR1 reads MNHNS and CDR2 reads SASEGT. V is pared back by 6 bases and J by 4 bases, with 12 bases lying between the germline termini. The CDR3 has 14 amino acids, counting the end cysteine and phenylalanine. Just the 42-base CDR3 DNA is kept, in frame starting at base 1.